Shown below are 9 T cell receptor beta chains from a single sample sequenced in a study of control samples from healthy donors and cancer patients. The table came from immunoSEQ multiplex PCR; TCRdb's copy has only in-frame clones and leaves some out. Of more than 70,000 clones in the sample, about 94% were seen once. Sequenced sample: blood. The receptors stem from a woman in her 30s in good health.

The chain is built from TRBV11-2 and TRBJ2-7; D is undetermined. The CDR3 sequence is 13 residues long. V was shortened by 0 bases and J by 3 bases, with 6 bases between the two germline ends. Per the germline V gene, CDR1 is SGHAT and CDR2 is FQNNGV. In DNA, the CDR3 is TGTGCCAGCAGCTTAGACAGAAACTACGAGCAGTACTTC. Amino acid sequence: CASSLDRNYEQYF.

The chain couples TRBV2 to TRBJ2-1; either TRBD1 or TRBD2 may fit D (5 bases each). V was clipped by 5 bases and J by 7 bases, with 15 bases between them. The germline V gene encodes CDR1 SNHLY and CDR2 FYNNEI. The CDR3 sequence is 14 residues long. Written as DNA, the CDR3 is TGTGCCAGCAGTATCCCCGGGGCGCCGAATGAGCAGTTCTTC. This sequence encodes CASSIPGAPNEQFF.

CDR3 in amino acids: CASSLGGFSETQYF. CDR3 DNA sequence: TGTGCCAGCAGCTTAGGTGGTTTTTCGGAGACCCAGTACTTC. The V call is TRBV7-3, the J call TRBJ2-5, with no clear D. Germline V lookup: CDR1 SGHTA, CDR2 FQGTGA. CDR3 length: 14 amino acids. Trimming took 2 bases from V and 5 from J, leaving 12 bases between them.

The V and J genes are TRBV7-9 and TRBJ1-2, with no clear D. The CDR3 runs to 15 residues. Germline V gene lookup returns CDR1 SEHNR and CDR2 FQNEAQ (reference sequence). V was pared by 1 base and J by 4 bases, with 13 bases between. The CDR3: CASSLVQPGFYGYTF. The CDR3 region has the DNA TGTGCCAGCAGCTTAGTTCAACCCGGGTTCTATGGCTACACCTTC. The full variable domain, with the rest looked up from reference TRBV7-9 and TRBJ1-2, is DTGVSQNPRHKITKRGQNVTFRCDPISEHNRLYWYRQTLGQGPEFLTYFQNEAQLEKSRLLSDRFSAERPKGSFSTLEIQRTEQGDSAMYLCASSLVQPGFYGYTFGSGTRLTVV.

The gene calls are TRBV27 and TRBJ1-2, with TRBD1 as a possible D gene (5 bases). In germline, CDR1 is MNHEY, CDR2 SMNVEV (reference sequence). The V end was cut by 3 bases, the J end by 0 bases, with 8 bases between. The CDR3 extends over 14 amino acids. CDR3 sequence: CASSFQGTNYGYTF. The DNA of the CDR3 is TGTGCCAGCAGTTTCCAGGGCACTAACTATGGCTACACCTTC.

The chain is built from TRBV5-1 and TRBJ1-6; tentatively, D is TRBD1 (5 bases). V lost 4 bases and J 10 bases, leaving 18 bases between the germline ends. This CDR3 comprises 15 residues. CDR1 is SGHRS, CDR2 YFSETQ, per germline. The CDR3 bases are TGCGCCAGCAGCGCTTTTGGGGGTTCGGACTCACCCCTCCACTTT. Residues: CASSAFGGSDSPLHF.

V gene TRBV4-2 combines with J gene TRBJ2-7; 11 nucleotides line up with TRBD2. Trimming at V came to 4 bases and at J to 4 bases, leaving 3 bases not matched to a gene. CDR1 and CDR2 from the germline V gene are LGHNA and YNFKEQ. The CDR3 has 14 amino acids. The CDR3 reads CASSPTSGEYEQYF. As DNA, the CDR3 is TGTGCCAGCAGCCCGACTAGCGGGGAGTACGAGCAGTACTTC.

The chain is built from TRBV28 and TRBJ2-7, with 10 bases matching TRBD1. Germline assignment: CDR1 MDHEN and CDR2 SYDVKM. The CDR3 loop spans 16 amino acids. After removal of 10 bases from V and 2 bases from J, the junction contained 14 bases not matched to a gene. For the CDR3, the DNA is TGTGCCACCCAGACAGGGGGCGCAGGGACCCCCTACGAGCAGTACTTC. Protein product: CATQTGGAGTPYEQYF.

This chain joins TRBV2 and TRBJ1-5; D is unresolved. Germline V gives CDR1 SNHLY, CDR2 FYNNEI. This CDR3 comprises 14 residues. V was trimmed by 7 bases and J by 3 bases, leaving 13 bases between them. The CDR3 loop reads CASIGLMVNQPQHF. The CDR3 DNA is TGTGCCAGCATTGGACTCATGGTCAATCAGCCCCAGCATTTT.